The sequence of this TCR beta chain was determined in a study of blood T cell repertoires in COVID-19. For the study at large: The United States, Italy and Spain were the sources of the acute and convalescent COVID-19 samples. The analysed material was cDNA or gDNA that came from T cells, B-cell-depleted T cells, or PBMCs.

The CDR3 extends over 15 amino acids. Authors' methods: Reference gene primer amplification yielded estimated nucleated cell counts. Assay: immunoSEQ multiplex PCR; the TCRdb copy retains only in-frame clones and omits some. V and J calls and clone size follow that table, whereas D and trimming were derived from the DNA. The sample has around 150,000 clones, 87% seen once. The chain has TRBV21-1 and TRBJ2-1; the table's D call, TRBD2, was not checked against the DNA. TRBV21-1 is flagged as a pseudogene. The receptor's source is a woman aged 40 to 50 with acute or convalescent COVID-19. The sequenced sample was peripheral blood. The CDR3: CASSTRGLLYNEQFF. The DNA of the CDR3 is TGTGCCAGCAGCACGCGTGGACTTTTATACAATGAGCAGTTCTTC.